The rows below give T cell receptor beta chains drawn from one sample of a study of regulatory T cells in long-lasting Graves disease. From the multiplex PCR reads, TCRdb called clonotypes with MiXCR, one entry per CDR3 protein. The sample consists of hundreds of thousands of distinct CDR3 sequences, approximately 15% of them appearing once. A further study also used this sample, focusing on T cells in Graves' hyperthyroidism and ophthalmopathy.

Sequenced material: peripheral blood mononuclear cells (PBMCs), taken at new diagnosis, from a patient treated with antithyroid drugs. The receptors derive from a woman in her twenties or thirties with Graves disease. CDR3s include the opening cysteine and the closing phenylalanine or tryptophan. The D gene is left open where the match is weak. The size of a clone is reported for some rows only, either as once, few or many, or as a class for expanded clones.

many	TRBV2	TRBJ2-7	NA	TGTGCCAGCAGTGAATCGGCGTCAGACTTCTACGAGCAGTACTTC	CASSESASDFYEQYF
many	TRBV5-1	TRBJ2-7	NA	TGCGCCAGCAGTGACTATCCTAACCGCGAGCAGTACTTC	CASSDYPNREQYF
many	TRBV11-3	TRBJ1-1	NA	TGTGCCAGCAGCTTAGGCCTGGGGGCAGGCGCTGAAGCTTTCTTT	CASSLGLGAGAEAFF
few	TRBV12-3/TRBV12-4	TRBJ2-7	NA	TGTGCCAGCAGTTTAATAGCGGCCTCTTCCTACGAGCAGTACTTC	CASSLIAASSYEQYF
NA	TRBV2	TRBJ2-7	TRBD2	TGTGCCAGCAGAACTAGCGGGAGGGAATACGAGCAGTACTTC	CASRTSGREYEQYF
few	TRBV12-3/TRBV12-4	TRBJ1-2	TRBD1	TGTGCCAGCAGCCCGACAGGGAAGGGCTACACCTTC	CASSPTGKGYTF
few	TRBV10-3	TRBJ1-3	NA	TGTGCCATCAGTGAGTGGCTCCTGAGCTCTGGAAACACCATATATTTT	CAISEWLLSSGNTIYF
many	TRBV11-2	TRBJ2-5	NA	TGTGCCAGCAGCCGAGGACCCGTGGGGGAGACCCAGTACTTC	CASSRGPVGETQYF
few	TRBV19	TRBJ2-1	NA	TGTGCCAGTAGTTCCTCCCTCGGGGCCTACAATGAGCAGTTCTTC	CASSSSLGAYNEQFF
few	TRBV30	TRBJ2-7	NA	TGTGCCTGGAGTGTAGGGCAGGGTACCTACGAGCAGTACTTC	CAWSVGQGTYEQYF
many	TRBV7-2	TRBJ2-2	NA	TGTGCCAGCAGCCTTTGGACCGAGAACACCGGGGAGCTGTTTTTT	CASSLWTENTGELFF
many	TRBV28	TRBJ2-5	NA	TGTGCCAGCAGCCCTGGGGGGGGCAGGGAGACCCAGTACTTC	CASSPGGGRETQYF
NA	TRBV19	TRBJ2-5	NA	TGTGCCACCGCCCCGCCGGGACTCCTCCAGGGGACCCAGTACTTC	CATAPPGLLQGTQYF
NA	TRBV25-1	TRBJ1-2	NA	TGTGCCAGCAGTGAATCCTCCCCGGGTCACGGCTACACCTTC	CASSESSPGHGYTF
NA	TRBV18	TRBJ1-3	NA	TGTGCCAGCTCACCGGCCTCCCCCTCTGGAAACACCATATATTTT	CASSPASPSGNTIYF
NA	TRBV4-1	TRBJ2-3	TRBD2	TGCGCCAGCAGCCCCTCCCCCCTAGCGGGAGGGCCAGATACGCAGTATTTT	CASSPSPLAGGPDTQYF
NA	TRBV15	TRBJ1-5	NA	TGTGCCACCAGCAGAGTAGGATTGGCCTCTGGAGGCAATCAGCCCCAGCATTTT	CATSRVGLASGGNQPQHF
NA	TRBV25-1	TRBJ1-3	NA	TGTGCCAGCAGTGAATACAGGGGAGCAGGAAACACCATATATTTT	CASSEYRGAGNTIYF
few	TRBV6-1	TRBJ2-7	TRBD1	TGTGCCACCGTTTTTGGGGACAGCCGCACCTACGAGCAGTACTTC	CATVFGDSRTYEQYF
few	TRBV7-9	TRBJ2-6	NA	TGTGCCAGCAGCTCCCGAGGACGGTTATTCTCTGGGGCCAACGTCCTGACTTTC	CASSSRGRLFSGANVLTF
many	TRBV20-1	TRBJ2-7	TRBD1	TGCAGTGCTAGTCCCGGGACAGTATCCTACGAGCAGTACTTC	CSASPGTVSYEQYF
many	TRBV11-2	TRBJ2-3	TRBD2	TGTGCCAGCAGCTCCAGCGGGATTGGCACAGATACGCAGTATTTT	CASSSSGIGTDTQYF
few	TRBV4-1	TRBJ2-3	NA	TGCGCCAGCAGCCCGGAGGGTGGAGGGTTGGATACGCAGTATTTT	CASSPEGGGLDTQYF
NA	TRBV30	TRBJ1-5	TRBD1	TGTGCCTGGAACCCGGGACAGGGCGGGCAGCCCCAGCATTTT	CAWNPGQGGQPQHF
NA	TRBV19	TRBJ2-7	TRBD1	TGTGCCAGTAGTACCAGGGGACAGGTCCCCTACGAGCAGTACTTC	CASSTRGQVPYEQYF
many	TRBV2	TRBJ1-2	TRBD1	TGTGCCAGCAGTGATTCCGGGACAGAGAACAACTATGGCTACACCTTC	CASSDSGTENNYGYTF
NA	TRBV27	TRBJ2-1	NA	TGTGCCAGCAGAAATCGGGGCAGGCCGGGTAGGTACAATGAGCAGTTCTTC	CASRNRGRPGRYNEQFF
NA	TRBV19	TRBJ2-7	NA	TGTGCCAGTAGTATTCCCTCAGTTGGCGAGCAGTACTTC	CASSIPSVGEQYF
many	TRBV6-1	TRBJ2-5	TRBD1	TGTGCCAGCACCGACCGGGACAGGGCTTTGGAGACCCAGTACTTC	CASTDRDRALETQYF
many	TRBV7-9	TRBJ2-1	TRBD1	TGTGCCAGCAGCCCGACAGGGGTCCCCTACAATGAGCAGTTCTTC	CASSPTGVPYNEQFF
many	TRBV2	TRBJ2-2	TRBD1	TGTGCCAGCGGTGGCCAGGGGGCCACCGGGGAGCTGTTTTTT	CASGGQGATGELFF
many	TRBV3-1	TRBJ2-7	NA	TGTGCCAGCAGCCAAGACCTTTGGAGAGGGCAGTCCTACGAGCAGTACTTC	CASSQDLWRGQSYEQYF
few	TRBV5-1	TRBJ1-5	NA	TGCGCCAGCAGCCCGGGGTCTAGGTTAGGGCCCCAGCATTTT	CASSPGSRLGPQHF
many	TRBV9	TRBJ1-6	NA	TGTGCCAGCAGCGTCGACAGCGGGAATTCGGCCCTCCACTTT	CASSVDSGNSALHF
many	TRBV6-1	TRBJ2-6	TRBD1	TGTGCCAGCAGTGAATACGGGACAGGGGTCTCTGGGGCCAACGTCCTGACTTTC	CASSEYGTGVSGANVLTF
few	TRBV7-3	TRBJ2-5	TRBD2	TGTGCCAGCAGCGGGGGGGAGGAAGAGACCCAGTACTTC	CASSGGEEETQYF
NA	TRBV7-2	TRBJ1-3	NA	TGTGCCAGCAGTTTGACAGCTCCCTCTGGAGACACCATATATTTT	CASSLTAPSGDTIYF
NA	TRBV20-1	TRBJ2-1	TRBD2	TGCAGTACCCCAGGGGCACTAGCGGTTAACAATGAGCAGTTCTTC	CSTPGALAVNNEQFF
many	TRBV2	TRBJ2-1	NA	TGTGCCAGCAGTGATTGGGGGAGGAATGAGCAGTTCTTC	CASSDWGRNEQFF
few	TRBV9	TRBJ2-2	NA	TGTGCCAGCAGGGTGGGAGGCATGTCAGGCGGGGAGCTGTTTTTT	CASRVGGMSGGELFF
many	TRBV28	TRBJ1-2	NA	TGTGCCAGCAGTTTTAGGGGAGGGGGCTATGGCTACACCTTC	CASSFRGGGYGYTF
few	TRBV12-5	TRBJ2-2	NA	TGTGCTAGTGGTTGGGGCCCGCCGTACAGGGAGCTGTTTTTT	CASGWGPPYRELFF
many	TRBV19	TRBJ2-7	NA	TGTGCCAGTAGTTGGGCTAGCGGAGGGGGGACCTACGAGCAGTACTTC	CASSWASGGGTYEQYF
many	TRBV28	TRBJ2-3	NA	TGTGCCACCTACTCCGGGCTAGGTCCGCGGTATTTT	CATYSGLGPRYF
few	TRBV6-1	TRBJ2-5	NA	TGTGCCAGCAGGCCGGGAGTCAACCTGGCTGAGACCCAGTACTTC	CASRPGVNLAETQYF
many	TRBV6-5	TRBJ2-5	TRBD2	TGTGCCAGCAGTTACCTACTAGCGGGGTTTCGAGGGGAGACCCAGTACTTC	CASSYLLAGFRGETQYF
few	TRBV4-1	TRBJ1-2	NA	TGCGCCAGCAGCCTCCAGGGTGCGGTTATTAACTATGGCTACACCTTC	CASSLQGAVINYGYTF
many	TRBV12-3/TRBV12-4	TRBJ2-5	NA	TGTGCCAGCAGTCCGACTGAAGAGACCCAGTACTTC	CASSPTEETQYF
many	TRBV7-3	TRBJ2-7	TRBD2	TGTGCCACCACAGAACTCGGGCTAGCGGGAGAACGCGAGCAGTACTTC	CATTELGLAGEREQYF
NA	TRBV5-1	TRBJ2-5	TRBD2	TGCGCCAGCAGCTTCGTTAGCGGGAGGATTCCCGAGACCCAGTACTTC	CASSFVSGRIPETQYF
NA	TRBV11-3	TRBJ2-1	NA	TGTGCCAGCAGCTTATTGCCGACGGAGGGTGAGCAGTTCTTC	CASSLLPTEGEQFF
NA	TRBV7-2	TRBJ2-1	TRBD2	TGTGCCAGCAGCCAGACTCATTTTGGGTTCGGGGGGGTCCTACATGAGCAGTTCTTC	CASSQTHFGFGGVLHEQFF
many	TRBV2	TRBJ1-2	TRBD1	TGTGCCAGCGGAGACAGGGGCTATGGCTACACCTTC	CASGDRGYGYTF
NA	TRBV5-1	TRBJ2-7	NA	TGCACCAGCAGCTTCGGCAGCTACGAGCAGTACTTC	CTSSFGSYEQYF
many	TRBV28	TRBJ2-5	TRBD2	TGTGCCAGCAGTTTCAGGGGACTAGAGGGCGAGACCCAGTACTTC	CASSFRGLEGETQYF
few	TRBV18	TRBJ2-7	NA	TGTGCCAGCTCACCTATTTCAGGATCCTACGAGCAGTACTTC	CASSPISGSYEQYF
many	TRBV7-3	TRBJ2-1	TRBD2	TGTGCCAGCAGCTTAAGAGGGTTAGCGGGGGAGAATGAGCAGTTCTTC	CASSLRGLAGENEQFF
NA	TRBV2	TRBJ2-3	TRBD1	TGTGCCAGCAGGACCGGGACAGGGGGCGCGACAGATACGCAGTATTTT	CASRTGTGGATDTQYF
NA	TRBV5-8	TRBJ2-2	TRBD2	TGTGCCAGCAGCTTGGGACTAGCGGGAGCCAACACCGGGGAGCTGTTTTTT	CASSLGLAGANTGELFF
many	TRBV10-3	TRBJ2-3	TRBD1	TGTGCCATCGCAAGGACAGGGGGGAGCACAGATACGCAGTATTTT	CAIARTGGSTDTQYF